This record looks at one T cell receptor (beta chain) sequence and its context. The antigen is unknown. The PCR contained 60 Vbeta and 13 Jbeta primers. The data were produced by immunoSEQ multiplex PCR, yet TCRdb's version contains in-frame clones alone and is incomplete. Of some 150,000 clones listed, about 80% are singletons. This specimen comes from a study of cytomegalovirus exposure and HLA in healthy donors. Study conclusions and caveats: With further analysis later on, most CMV-associated TCR beta chains appeared HLA-restricted.

This CDR3 is 15 amino acids long. V shed 5 bases and J 3 bases; nucleotides not matched to a gene: 10. Per germline, CDR1 MDHEN and CDR2 SYDVKM. The sequenced material came from PBMCs. The receptor's source is a man aged 30-40 years in good health and CMV-seronegative. This sequence joins TRBV28 and TRBJ2-7, with 7 bases identical to TRBD1. In DNA, the CDR3 is TGTGCCAGCAGTCTCCTGACAGGGATTAACTACGAGCAGTACTTC. This gives the protein CASSLLTGINYEQYF.